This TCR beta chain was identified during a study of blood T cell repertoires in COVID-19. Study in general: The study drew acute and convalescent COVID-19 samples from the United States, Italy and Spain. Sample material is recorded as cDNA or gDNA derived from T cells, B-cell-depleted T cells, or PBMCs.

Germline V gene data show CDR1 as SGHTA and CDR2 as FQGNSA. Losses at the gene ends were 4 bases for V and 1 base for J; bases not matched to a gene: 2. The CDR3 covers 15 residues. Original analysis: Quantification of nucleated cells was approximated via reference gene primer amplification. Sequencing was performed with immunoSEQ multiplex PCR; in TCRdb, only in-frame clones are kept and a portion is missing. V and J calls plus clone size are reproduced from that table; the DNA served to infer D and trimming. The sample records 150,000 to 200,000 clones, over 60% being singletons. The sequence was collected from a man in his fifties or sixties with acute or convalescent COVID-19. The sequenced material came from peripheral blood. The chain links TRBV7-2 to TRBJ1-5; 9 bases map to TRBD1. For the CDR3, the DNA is TGTGCCAGCAGCTCTGGACAGGGGAGCAATCAGCCCCAGCATTTT. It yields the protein CASSSGQGSNQPQHF.